A selection of T cell receptor beta chains follows, all from one sample in a study of breast tumors, draining lymph nodes, adjacent tissues. TCRdb itself ran the multiplex PCR reads through MiXCR, one entry per CDR3 protein. The sample lists some 250,000 distinct CDR3 sequences, less than 35% occurring once. The sequencing sample was made of axillary lymph node tissue. Receptors originate from a female donor with breast cancer. Some clones in this sample may be carry-over from other donors' samples. CDR3s include the opening cysteine and the closing phenylalanine or tryptophan. Each record gives: J gene, clone size, V gene, D gene, CDR3 DNA, CDR3 protein. The D gene is left open where the match is weak. Only some rows state a clone size, as once, few, many or a class for expanded clones.

j_gene: TRBJ2-5; abundance: .; v_gene: TRBV9; d_gene: .; CDR3nt: TGTGCCAGCAGCGTAGGACAGGGGAGCGGGAGTTTAGAGACCCAGTACTTC; CDR3aa: CASSVGQGSGSLETQYF
j_gene: TRBJ2-1; abundance: many; v_gene: TRBV15; d_gene: .; CDR3nt: TGTGCCACCAGCCGGGGGACAAACTACAATGAGCAGTTCTTC; CDR3aa: CATSRGTNYNEQFF
j_gene: TRBJ2-1; abundance: many; v_gene: TRBV5-1; d_gene: .; CDR3nt: TGCGCCTGCCGAGGGGTCCCCTCCTACAATGAGCAGTTCTTC; CDR3aa: CACRGVPSYNEQFF
j_gene: TRBJ2-7; abundance: .; v_gene: TRBV7-2; d_gene: TRBD2; CDR3nt: TGTGCCAGCAGCCTTAGAGCGGGAGGGGTTAGCGAGCAGCACTTC; CDR3aa: CASSLRAGGVSEQHF
j_gene: TRBJ2-7; abundance: many; v_gene: TRBV20-1; d_gene: TRBD2; CDR3nt: TGCAGTGCTACTCCGGGACTAGCGCCATACTACGAGCAGTACTTC; CDR3aa: CSATPGLAPYYEQYF
j_gene: TRBJ2-1; abundance: many; v_gene: TRBV4-1; d_gene: TRBD2; CDR3nt: TGCGCCAGCAGCCAAGTAGCGGGAGGATCCTCCTACAATGAGCAGTTCTTC; CDR3aa: CASSQVAGGSSYNEQFF
j_gene: TRBJ1-1; abundance: few; v_gene: TRBV19; d_gene: .; CDR3nt: TGTGCCAGTAGCGAACAGGCTTCGAACACTGAAGCTTTCTTT; CDR3aa: CASSEQASNTEAFF
j_gene: TRBJ1-5; abundance: .; v_gene: TRBV7-8; d_gene: .; CDR3nt: TGTGCCAGCCACTTAGGGTCCAGCTGGGAAAATCAGCCCCAGCATTTT; CDR3aa: CASHLGSSWENQPQHF
j_gene: TRBJ1-6; abundance: many; v_gene: TRBV19; d_gene: .; CDR3nt: TGTGCCAGTAGTAAGGCAGCTTATAATTCACCCCTCCACTTT; CDR3aa: CASSKAAYNSPLHF
j_gene: TRBJ1-2; abundance: many; v_gene: TRBV25-1; d_gene: .; CDR3nt: TGTGCCAGCAGTGAGAGGAATCTTGGGGGCTACACCTTC; CDR3aa: CASSERNLGGYTF
j_gene: TRBJ2-3; abundance: .; v_gene: TRBV6-7; d_gene: .; CDR3nt: TGTGCCAGCAGTTACTCAGAAGCCACCCTTTTCACAGATACGCAGTATTTT; CDR3aa: CASSYSEATLFTDTQYF
j_gene: TRBJ2-3; abundance: .; v_gene: TRBV15; d_gene: TRBD1; CDR3nt: TGTGCCACCAGCAGAGCTGGAGACAGGGCGGGCACAGATACGCAGTATTTT; CDR3aa: CATSRAGDRAGTDTQYF